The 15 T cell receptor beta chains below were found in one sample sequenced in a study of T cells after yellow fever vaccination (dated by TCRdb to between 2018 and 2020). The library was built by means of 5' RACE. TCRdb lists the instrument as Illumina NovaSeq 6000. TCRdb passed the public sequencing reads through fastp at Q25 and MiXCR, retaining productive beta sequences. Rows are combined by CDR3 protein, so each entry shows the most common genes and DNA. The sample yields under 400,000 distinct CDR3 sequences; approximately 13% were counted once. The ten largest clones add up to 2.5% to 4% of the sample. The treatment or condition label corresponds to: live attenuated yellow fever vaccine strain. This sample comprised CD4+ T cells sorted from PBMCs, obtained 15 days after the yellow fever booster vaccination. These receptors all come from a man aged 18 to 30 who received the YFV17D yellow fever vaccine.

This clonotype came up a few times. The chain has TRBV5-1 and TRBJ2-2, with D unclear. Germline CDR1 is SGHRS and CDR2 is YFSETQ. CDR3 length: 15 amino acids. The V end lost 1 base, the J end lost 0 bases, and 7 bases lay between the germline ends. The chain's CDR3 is CASSLNGANTGELFF. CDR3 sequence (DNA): TGCGCCAGCAGCTTGAACGGTGCGAACACCGGGGAGCTGTTTTTT.

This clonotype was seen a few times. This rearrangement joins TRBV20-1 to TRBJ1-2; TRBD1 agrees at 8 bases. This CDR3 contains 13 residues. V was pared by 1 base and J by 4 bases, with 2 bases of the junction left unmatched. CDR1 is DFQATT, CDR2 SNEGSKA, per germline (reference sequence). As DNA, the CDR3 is TGCAGTGCTAGAGGGGACAGGCCCTATGGCTACACCTTC. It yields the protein CSARGDRPYGYTF.

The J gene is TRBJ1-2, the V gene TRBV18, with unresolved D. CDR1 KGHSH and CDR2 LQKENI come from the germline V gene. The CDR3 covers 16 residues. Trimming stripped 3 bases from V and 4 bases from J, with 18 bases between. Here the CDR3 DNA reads TGTGCCAGCTCACCGCCCCACAGCCGAGCCCTCTATGGCTACACCTTC. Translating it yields CASSPPHSRALYGYTF.

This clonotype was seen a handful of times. CDR3: CASSQVDGGAPDTQYF. In nucleotides, the CDR3 is TGCGCCAGCAGCCAAGTGGACGGGGGGGCCCCAGATACGCAGTATTTT. The rearrangement uses TRBV4-3 and TRBJ2-3, with 8 bases fitting TRBD2. Germline V gene data show CDR1 as LGHNA and CDR2 as YSLEER. The CDR3 runs 16 residues. Germline trimming cut 1 base from V and 4 bases from J; bases unmatched to any gene: 7.

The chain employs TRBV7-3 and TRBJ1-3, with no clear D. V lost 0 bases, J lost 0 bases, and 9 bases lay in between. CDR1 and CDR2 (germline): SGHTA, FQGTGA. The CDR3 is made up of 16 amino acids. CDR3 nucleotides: TGTGCCAGCAGCTTAACGTCCACTAACTCTGGAAACACCATATATTTT. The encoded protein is CASSLTSTNSGNTIYF.

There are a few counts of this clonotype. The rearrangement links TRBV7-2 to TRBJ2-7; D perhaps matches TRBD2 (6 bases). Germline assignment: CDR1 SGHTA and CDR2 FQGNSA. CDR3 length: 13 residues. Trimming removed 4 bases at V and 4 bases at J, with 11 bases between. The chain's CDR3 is CASSSSDRYEQYF. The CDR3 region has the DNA TGTGCCAGCAGCTCTAGCGACCGATACGAGCAGTACTTC.

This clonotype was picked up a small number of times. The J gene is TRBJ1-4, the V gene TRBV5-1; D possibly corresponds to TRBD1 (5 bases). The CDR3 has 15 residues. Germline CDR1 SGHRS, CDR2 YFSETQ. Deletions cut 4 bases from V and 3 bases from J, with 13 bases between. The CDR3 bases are TGCGCCAGCAGCCTTGGGACGTCTCCTAATGAAAAACTGTTTTTT. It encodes CASSLGTSPNEKLFF. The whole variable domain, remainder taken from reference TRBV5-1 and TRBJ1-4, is KAGVTQTPRYLIKTRGQQVTLSCSPISGHRSVSWYQQTPGQGLQFLFEYFSETQRNKGNFPGRFSGRQFSNSRSEMNVSTLELGDSALYLCASSLGTSPNEKLFFGSGTQLSVL.

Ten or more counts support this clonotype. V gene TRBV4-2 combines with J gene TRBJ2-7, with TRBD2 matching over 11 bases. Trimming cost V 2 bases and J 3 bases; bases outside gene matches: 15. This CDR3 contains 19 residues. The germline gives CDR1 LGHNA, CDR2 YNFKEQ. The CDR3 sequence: CASSQIGGGRTSGYYEQYF. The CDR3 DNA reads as TGTGCCAGCAGCCAAATCGGGGGTGGCAGGACTAGCGGGTACTACGAGCAGTACTTC.

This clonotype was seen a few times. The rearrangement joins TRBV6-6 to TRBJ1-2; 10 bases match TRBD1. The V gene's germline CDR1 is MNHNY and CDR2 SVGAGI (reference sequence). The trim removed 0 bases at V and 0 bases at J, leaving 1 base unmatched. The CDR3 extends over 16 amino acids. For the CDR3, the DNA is TGTGCCAGCAGTTACTCGGGACAGGGGACTAACTATGGCTACACCTTC. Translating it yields CASSYSGQGTNYGYTF.

The CDR3 loop is CASAQGPKLFF. The DNA for the CDR3 is TGTGCCAGCGCACAGGGGCCTAAGCTGTTTTTT. The chain combines TRBV12-3 or TRBV12-4 with TRBJ1-4; the match to TRBD1 covers 7 bases. The trim removed 8 bases at V and 14 bases at J, leaving 8 bases unmatched. The CDR3 totals 11 residues.

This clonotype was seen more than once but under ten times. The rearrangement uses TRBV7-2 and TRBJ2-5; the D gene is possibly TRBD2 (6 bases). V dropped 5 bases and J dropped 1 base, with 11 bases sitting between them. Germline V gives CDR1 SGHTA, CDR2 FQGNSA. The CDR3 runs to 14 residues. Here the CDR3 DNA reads TGTGCCAGCAGCCGTGGGGGGTTCCAAGAGACCCAGTACTTC. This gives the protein CASSRGGFQETQYF.

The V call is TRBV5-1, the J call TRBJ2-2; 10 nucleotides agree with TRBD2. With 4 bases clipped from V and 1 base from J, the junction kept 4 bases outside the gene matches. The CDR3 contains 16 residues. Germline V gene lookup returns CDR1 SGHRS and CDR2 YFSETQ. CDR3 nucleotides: TGCGCCAGCAGCACACGACTAGCGGGGAACACCGGGGAGCTGTTTTTT. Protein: CASSTRLAGNTGELFF.

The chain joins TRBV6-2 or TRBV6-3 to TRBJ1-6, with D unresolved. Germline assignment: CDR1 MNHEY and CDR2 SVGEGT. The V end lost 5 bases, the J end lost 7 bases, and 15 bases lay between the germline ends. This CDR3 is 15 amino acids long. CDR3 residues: CASSRWTGPNSPLHF. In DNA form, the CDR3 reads TGTGCCAGCAGTCGATGGACGGGTCCAAATTCACCCCTCCACTTT.

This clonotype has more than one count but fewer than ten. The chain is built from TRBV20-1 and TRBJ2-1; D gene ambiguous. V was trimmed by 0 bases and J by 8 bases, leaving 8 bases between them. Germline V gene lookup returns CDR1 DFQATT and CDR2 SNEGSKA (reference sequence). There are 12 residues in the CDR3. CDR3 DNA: TGCAGTGCTAGAGATATGAGCGATGAGCAGTTCTTC. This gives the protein CSARDMSDEQFF.

DNA of the CDR3: TGCGCCAGCAGCCGGTCGACAGGGGGATCCTACGAGCAGTACTTC. Translation gives CASSRSTGGSYEQYF. V and J are TRBV5-1 and TRBJ2-7, with 9 positions matching TRBD1. Germline assignment: CDR1 SGHRS and CDR2 YFSETQ. Trimming cost V 4 bases and J 1 base; bases outside gene matches: 6. CDR3 length: 15 amino acids.